Listed below are T cell receptor beta chains from one sample, sequenced in a study of blood T cells in healthy people across ages. MiXCR, applied by TCRdb to the 5' RACE reads, yields one record per CDR3 protein. The sample consists of over 1,500,000 distinct CDR3 sequences, about two fifths of them appearing once. The sample consisted of blood. These receptors came from a human donor in good health. The conserved cysteine and the conserved F or W are not part of the CDR3 here. Fields, in order: J gene, D gene, V gene, CDR3 protein. A D gene is named only where the DNA matches it firmly.

j_gene: TRBJ2-7
d_gene: TRBD2
v_gene: TRBV15
CDR3aa: ATSTTSGGVTYEQY

j_gene: TRBJ2-3
d_gene: NA
v_gene: TRBV20-1
CDR3aa: SASMGEVPDTQY

j_gene: TRBJ2-5
d_gene: NA
v_gene: TRBV29-1
CDR3aa: SVEGDQETQY

j_gene: TRBJ2-6
d_gene: TRBD2
v_gene: TRBV29-1
CDR3aa: SVKRDSGANVLT

j_gene: TRBJ2-7
d_gene: TRBD1
v_gene: TRBV7-2
CDR3aa: ASSSWTGLSEQY

j_gene: TRBJ2-3
d_gene: NA
v_gene: TRBV2
CDR3aa: ASSVSMVGRTDTQY

j_gene: TRBJ2-2
d_gene: NA
v_gene: TRBV5-1
CDR3aa: ASLDGVGTGELF

j_gene: TRBJ2-7
d_gene: NA
v_gene: TRBV7-2
CDR3aa: ASSSPVRGYEQY

j_gene: TRBJ2-1
d_gene: TRBD2
v_gene: TRBV20-1
CDR3aa: SAQAGDTYNEQF

j_gene: TRBJ2-3
d_gene: TRBD1
v_gene: TRBV27
CDR3aa: ASSTPTGYTDTQY

j_gene: TRBJ1-2
d_gene: TRBD1
v_gene: TRBV20-1
CDR3aa: SAKTGSRLNYGYT

j_gene: TRBJ1-5
d_gene: NA
v_gene: TRBV3-1
CDR3aa: ASSRTDTNQPQH

j_gene: TRBJ2-7
d_gene: NA
v_gene: TRBV7-9
CDR3aa: ASSSQGFTYEQY

j_gene: TRBJ2-5
d_gene: NA
v_gene: TRBV7-9
CDR3aa: ASSFGGYLHAQY

j_gene: TRBJ1-2
d_gene: TRBD1
v_gene: TRBV14
CDR3aa: ASSKDRGDYSYT

j_gene: TRBJ2-1
d_gene: NA
v_gene: TRBV3-1
CDR3aa: ASSQDIESPPGVNEQF

j_gene: TRBJ2-1
d_gene: NA
v_gene: TRBV28
CDR3aa: ASSLAGSSYEQF

j_gene: TRBJ1-6
d_gene: TRBD1
v_gene: TRBV5-1
CDR3aa: ASSLKPGQGENSPLH

j_gene: TRBJ1-1
d_gene: TRBD1
v_gene: TRBV20-1
CDR3aa: SAQGAAEAF

j_gene: TRBJ2-3
d_gene: NA
v_gene: TRBV20-1
CDR3aa: GGGRGPTDTQY

j_gene: TRBJ2-2
d_gene: NA
v_gene: TRBV4-3
CDR3aa: ASSQALAPNTGELF

j_gene: TRBJ2-1
d_gene: TRBD2
v_gene: TRBV15
CDR3aa: ATSRRSGGTYSYNEQF

j_gene: TRBJ2-7
d_gene: TRBD1
v_gene: TRBV3-1
CDR3aa: ASSQENYRGFGEQY

j_gene: TRBJ2-3
d_gene: NA
v_gene: TRBV25-1
CDR3aa: ASSELYGQGGSDTQY

j_gene: TRBJ2-7
d_gene: TRBD2
v_gene: TRBV4-3
CDR3aa: ASSQDAASGGFSYEQY

j_gene: TRBJ2-7
d_gene: NA
v_gene: TRBV12-3/TRBV12-4
CDR3aa: ASSLTGDTNEQY

j_gene: TRBJ2-5
d_gene: NA
v_gene: TRBV19
CDR3aa: ASSDRDRGQETQY

j_gene: TRBJ1-1
d_gene: NA
v_gene: TRBV9
CDR3aa: ASSVEGGSEAF

j_gene: TRBJ2-7
d_gene: NA
v_gene: TRBV20-1
CDR3aa: SALRRGTYEQY